The clone carrying this T cell receptor (beta chain) was seen just once. In the authors' methods: The authors estimated nucleated cell counts from reference gene primer amplification. Sequencing was performed with immunoSEQ multiplex PCR; in TCRdb, only in-frame clones are kept and a portion is missing. The V and J calls and the clone size are those of that table, but D and trimming were determined from the DNA. This sample carries about 59,000 clones, 70% to 80% of them seen once, and the ten largest clones take 8.5% to 10%. The CDR3 extends over 13 amino acids. Looked up from germline, CDR1 is SGHTA and CDR2 is FQGNSA. The V gene end was trimmed by 5 bases and the J gene end by 8 bases; junction bases not matched to a gene: 5. These data belong to a study of blood T cell repertoires in COVID-19. Study background: Samples came from the United States, Italy and Spain, spanning acute and convalescent COVID-19.

The source material was peripheral blood. The sequence came from a human donor in a cohort sampled during active COVID-19. The chain recombines TRBV7-2 with TRBJ1-2; 10 positions match TRBD1. DNA of the CDR3: TGTGCCAGCAGCCCCGGGACAGGGGTCGGCTACACCTTC. Protein: CASSPGTGVGYTF.